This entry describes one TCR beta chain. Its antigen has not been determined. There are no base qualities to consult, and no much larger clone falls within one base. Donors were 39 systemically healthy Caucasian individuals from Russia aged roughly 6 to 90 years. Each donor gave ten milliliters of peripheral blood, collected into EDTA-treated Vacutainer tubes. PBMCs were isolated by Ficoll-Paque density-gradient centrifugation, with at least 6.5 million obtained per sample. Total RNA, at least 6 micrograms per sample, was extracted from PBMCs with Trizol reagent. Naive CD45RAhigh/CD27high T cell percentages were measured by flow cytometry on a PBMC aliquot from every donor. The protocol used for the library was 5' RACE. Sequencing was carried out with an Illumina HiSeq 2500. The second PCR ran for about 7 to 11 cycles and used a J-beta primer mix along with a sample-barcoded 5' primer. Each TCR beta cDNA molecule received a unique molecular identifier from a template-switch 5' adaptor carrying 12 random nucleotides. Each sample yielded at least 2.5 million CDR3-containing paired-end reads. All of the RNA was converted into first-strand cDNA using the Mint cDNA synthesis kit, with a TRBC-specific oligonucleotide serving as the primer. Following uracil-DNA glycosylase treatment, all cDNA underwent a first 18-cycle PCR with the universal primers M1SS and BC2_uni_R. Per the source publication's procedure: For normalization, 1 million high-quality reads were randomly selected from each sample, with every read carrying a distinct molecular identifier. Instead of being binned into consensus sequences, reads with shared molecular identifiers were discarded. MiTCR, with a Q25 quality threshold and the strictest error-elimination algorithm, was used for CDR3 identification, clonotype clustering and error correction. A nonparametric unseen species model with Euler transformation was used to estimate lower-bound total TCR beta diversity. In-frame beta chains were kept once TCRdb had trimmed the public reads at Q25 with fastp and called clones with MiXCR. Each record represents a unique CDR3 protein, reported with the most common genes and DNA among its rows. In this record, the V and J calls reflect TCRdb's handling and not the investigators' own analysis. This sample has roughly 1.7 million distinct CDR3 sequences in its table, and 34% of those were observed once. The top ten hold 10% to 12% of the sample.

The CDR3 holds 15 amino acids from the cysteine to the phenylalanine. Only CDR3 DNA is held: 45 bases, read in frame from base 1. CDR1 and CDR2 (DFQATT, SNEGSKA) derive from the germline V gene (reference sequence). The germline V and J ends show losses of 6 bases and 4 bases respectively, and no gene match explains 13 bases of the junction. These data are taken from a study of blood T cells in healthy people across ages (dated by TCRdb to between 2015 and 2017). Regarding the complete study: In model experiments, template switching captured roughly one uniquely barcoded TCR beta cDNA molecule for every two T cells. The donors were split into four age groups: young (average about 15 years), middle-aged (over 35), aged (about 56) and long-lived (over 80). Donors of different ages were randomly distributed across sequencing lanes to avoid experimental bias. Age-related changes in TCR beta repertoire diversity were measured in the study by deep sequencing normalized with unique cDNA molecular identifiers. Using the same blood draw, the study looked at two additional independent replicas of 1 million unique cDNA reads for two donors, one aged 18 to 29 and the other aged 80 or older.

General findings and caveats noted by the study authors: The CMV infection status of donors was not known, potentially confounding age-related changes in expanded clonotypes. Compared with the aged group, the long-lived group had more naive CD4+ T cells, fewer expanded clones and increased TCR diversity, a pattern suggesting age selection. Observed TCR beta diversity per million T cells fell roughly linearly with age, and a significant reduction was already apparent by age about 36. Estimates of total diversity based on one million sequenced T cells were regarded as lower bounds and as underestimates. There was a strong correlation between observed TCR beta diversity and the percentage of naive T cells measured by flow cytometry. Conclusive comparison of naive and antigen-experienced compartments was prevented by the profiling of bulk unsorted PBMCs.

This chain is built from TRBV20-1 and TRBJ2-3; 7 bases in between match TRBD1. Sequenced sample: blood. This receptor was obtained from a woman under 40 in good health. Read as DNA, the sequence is TGCAGTGCCGTGCGAGGGGGCGTTGGGGCAGATACGCAGTATTTT. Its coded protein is CSAVRGGVGADTQYF.